Reported below is one T cell receptor beta chain. At one end, the junction sequence differs from germline, possibly due to a read error. This sample is part of a study of regulatory T cells in long-lasting Graves disease. Time point: newly diagnosed GD, antithyroid drugs for less than 3 months. The TCR library was made from RNA that had been extracted from PBMCs in TRIzol. CDR3 length: 15 residues. Germline V gene sequence: CDR1 SSHAT, CDR2 FNYEAQ (reference sequence). According to the study, TCR beta libraries were built with iRepertoire HTBI primers and CDR3-region Arm-PCR. TCRdb re-called the multiplex PCR reads with MiXCR, one entry per CDR3 protein. The repertoire holds about 430,000 distinct CDR3 sequences, with approximately 16% as singletons. These data also featured in a second study, about T cells in Graves' hyperthyroidism and ophthalmopathy. Per that paper: Patients having uncontrolled infection, another autoimmune disease, pregnancy or lactation were not included. Used for diagnoses were clinical symptoms, serum thyroxine and TRAb, thyroid ultrasound and orbital computed tomography. A model of 13 V-J pairs discriminated ophthalmopathy from stable hyperthyroidism.

The TCR comes from a middle-aged woman with Graves disease. The sequencing here drew on peripheral blood mononuclear cells (PBMCs), taken at new diagnosis, from a patient treated with antithyroid drugs. V and J are TRBV7-7 and TRBJ2-5, with 10 positions matching TRBD2. The CDR3: CASSLLAGEQETQYF. The CDR3 region has the DNA TGTGCTAGCAGCTTGCTAGCGGGAGAGCAAGAGACCCAGTACTTC. The variable domain in full, completed from reference TRBV7-7 and TRBJ2-5, reads GAGVSQSPRYKVTKRGQDVTLRCDPISSHATLYWYQQALGQGPEFLTYFNYEAQPDKSGLPSDRFSAERPEGSISTLTIQRTEQRDSAMYRCASSLLAGEQETQYFGPGTRLLVL.